This T cell receptor beta chain was found in a study of OX40 agonist ivuxolimab in advanced cancers. In terms of the full investigation: Ivuxolimab, which targeted the costimulatory receptor OX40 (CD134), was an agonistic, fully human IgG2 monoclonal antibody. Partial responses occurred in three dose-escalation patients: two with cutaneous melanoma and one with hepatocellular carcinoma. Of the approximately 54 dose-escalation patients, hepatocellular carcinoma was present in about 20, melanoma in roughly 15, renal cell carcinoma in 9 and head and neck cancer in 9. Patients were allowed to have had prior anti-PD-1, anti-PD-L1 or anti-CTLA-4 therapy, and more than 30% of the dose-escalation patients had previously received checkpoint inhibitors. A male proportion of 70% to 90% and a mean age of approximately 61 years, ranging from 23 to 79, were recorded for the dose-escalation cohort. The point of sequencing TCRbeta in the periphery was to test whether ivuxolimab changed TCR sequence diversity and drove clonal T-cell expansion. The paper describes the monotherapy dose-escalation part (N ≈ 52 patients) of the phase I trial of ivuxolimab. Intravenous ivuxolimab was administered to patients every 2 weeks at six dose levels: 0.01, 0.1, 0.3, 1.5, 3 and 10 mg/kg. The paper as a whole reports these results and caveats: At doses from 0.1 to 3.0 mg/kg, clonal expansion was seen in both CD4+ and CD8+ blood T cells between baseline and week 6. The antigen specificity of the clonally expanded peripheral T cells was not determined. After ivuxolimab, more expanded clones were found on average in CD8+ T cells than in CD4+ T cells. Low levels of normalized T-cell clonal expansion were also shown by some nonresponding patients. In the 0.1-3.0 mg/kg groups, partial responders were among the patients with the lowest normalized peripheral clonal expansion, particularly in CD8+ T cells.

Genomic DNA was extracted from sorted cells for sequencing of the TCRbeta CDR3 region. The immunoSEQ Assay was used to sequence the TCRbeta CDR3 regions. TCRdb holds this immuneACCESS table with in-frame rearrangements only. Some clones are missing; in checked studies, unresolved V genes explain under half, and the rest has no known cause. For this sample the table gives under 80,000 clones, of which about 93% were detected only once. The top ten hold more than 0.3% of the sample. Patients with autoimmune disease history or receiving systemic immunosuppression were excluded from the trial. Peripheral blood for TCR sequencing was collected from all dose cohorts at baseline, on cycle 4 day 1, and on cycle 7 day 1. The samples were drawn from a first-in-human, open-label, multicenter phase I dose-escalation trial of ivuxolimab. Adults with locally advanced or metastatic melanoma, renal cell carcinoma, hepatocellular carcinoma or head and neck squamous cell carcinoma were enrolled in the trial. Before TCR sequencing, CD4+ T cells and CD8+ T cells from peripheral blood were sorted into separate populations.

In the case of this clone: Its specific antigen is unknown. The sample holds no much larger clone one base away, and base qualities are not on file.

CDR1 and CDR2 were assigned from the germline V gene as SGHTA and FQGNSA. Measured from the cysteine to the phenylalanine, the CDR3 is 13 residues long. Only CDR3 DNA remains: 39 bases, in frame from the first base. Between the V and J ends, shortened by 5 bases and 7 bases respectively, the junction contains 14 bases. The chain is made from TRBV7-2 and TRBJ2-5, with the D gene call left open. This clonotype was obtained from an adult with an advanced solid tumor such as melanoma, head and neck, liver or kidney cancer. The sequencing here drew on CD4+ or CD8+ T cells sorted from blood, taken in a trial of the OX40 agonist ivuxolimab. The sequenced DNA is TGTGCCAGCAGCCTAGGGAAACTGGGGACCCAGTACTTC. It encodes CASSLGKLGTQYF.